The 15 T cell receptor beta chains in this list originate from one sample, sequenced in a study of blood T cell repertoires in COVID-19. The table came from immunoSEQ multiplex PCR; TCRdb's copy has only in-frame clones and leaves some out. The sample consists of 180,000 or so clones, around 76% of them appearing once. The sequenced material came from peripheral blood. These receptors came from a woman in her forties or fifties with active or convalescent COVID-19.

The chain has TRBV3-1 (or the pseudogene TRBV3-2) and TRBJ2-7; 13 bases are a match to TRBD2. J was trimmed by 6 bases and V by 3 bases; bases with no gene match: 8. This CDR3 has 16 amino acids. Germline V gene data show CDR1 as LGHDT and CDR2 as YNNKEL (reference sequence). The DNA of the CDR3 is TGTGCCAGCAGCCAGACGGCGGGACTAGCGGGAAGCGAGCAGTACTTC. This gives the protein CASSQTAGLAGSEQYF.

The chain has TRBV6-2 or TRBV6-3 and TRBJ1-4; no definite D call. V was cut by 4 bases and J by 8 bases, with 17 bases left in between. The CDR3 runs to 15 residues. Germline CDR1 is MNHEY and CDR2 is SVGEGT. CDR3 DNA: TGTGCCAGCAGTTCCCCCGGCAAGGCGGAGGAAAAACTGTTTTTT. It codes for CASSSPGKAEEKLFF.

The chain employs TRBV18 and TRBJ2-5, with 9 bases aligning to TRBD2. The CDR3 sequence is 16 residues long. Trimming removed 3 bases from V and 3 bases from J; junction bases left unmatched: 8. From germline, CDR1 is KGHSH and CDR2 LQKENI. This CDR3 reads CASSPRPASGEETQYF. For the CDR3, the DNA is TGTGCCAGCTCACCTCGCCCAGCTAGCGGGGAAGAGACCCAGTACTTC.

This sequence joins TRBV2 and TRBJ1-4, with no clear D. This CDR3 region has 14 residues. Germline V lookup: CDR1 SNHLY, CDR2 FYNNEI. The V end lost 8 bases, the J end lost 4 bases, and 14 bases lay between the germline ends. CDR3 in DNA: TGTGCCAGCCGAGGGCGCCGTGGTAATGAAAAACTGTTTTTT. Translated, it gives CASRGRRGNEKLFF.

The chain links TRBV24-1 to TRBJ2-3; 7 bases fit TRBD2. Trimming removed 5 bases from V and 4 bases from J; junction bases left unmatched: 8. Per the germline V gene, CDR1 is KGHDR and CDR2 is SFDVKD. The CDR3 contains 15 residues. The CDR3 sequence is CATSGPKRGPDTQYF. Written as DNA, the CDR3 is TGTGCCACCAGTGGTCCAAAGCGGGGCCCAGATACGCAGTATTTT.

The chain uses TRBV2 and TRBJ1-3; D is undetermined. V lost 7 bases to trimming and J lost 0 bases, with 16 bases between them. Germline CDR1 is SNHLY and CDR2 is FYNNEI. CDR3 length: 16 residues. The CDR3 loop is CASTMPAASSGNTIYF. The CDR3 DNA sequence: TGTGCCAGCACCATGCCTGCGGCCTCCTCTGGAAACACCATATATTTT. Drawing the rest from reference TRBV2 and TRBJ1-3, the complete variable domain is EPEVTQTPSHQVTQMGQEVILRCVPISNHLYFYWYRQILGQKVEFLVSFYNNEISEKSEIFDDQFSVERPDGSNFTLKIRSTKLEDSAMYFCASTMPAASSGNTIYFGEGSWLTVV.

J is TRBJ2-3 and V is TRBV6-2 or TRBV6-3; possibly TRBD2 for D (6 bases). CDR3 length: 14 amino acids. Trimming took off 4 bases at V and 5 bases at J, with 13 bases between the two ends. The V gene's germline CDR1 is MNHEY and CDR2 SVGEGT. CDR3 coding DNA: TGTGCCAGCAGTTCGGACATCGGGGGAGATACGCAGTATTTT. Its translation is CASSSDIGGDTQYF.

The chain couples TRBV3-1 (or the pseudogene TRBV3-2) to TRBJ1-2, with 7 bases aligning to TRBD1. V lost 0 bases to trimming and J lost 4 bases; unmatched junction nucleotides: 8. This CDR3 has 16 residues. Germline-derived CDR1 and CDR2 are LGHDT and YNNKEL (reference sequence). The CDR3 region has the DNA TGTGCCAGCAGCCAAGAGTTGACAGGGCCGGGCTATGGCTACACCTTC. Amino acids: CASSQELTGPGYGYTF.

This clone was recorded once. The chain links TRBV29-1 to TRBJ2-1, with TRBD2 matching 12 bases. Trimming cost V 0 bases and J 8 bases; bases outside gene matches: 5. The V gene's germline CDR1 is SQVTM and CDR2 ANQGSEA. CDR3 length: 15 residues. The CDR3 loop reads CSVEDPSGGAYEQFF. Here the CDR3 DNA reads TGCAGCGTTGAAGATCCTAGCGGGGGGGCCTATGAGCAGTTCTTC.

V is TRBV4-2 and J is TRBJ2-5; TRBD2 matches 10 bases. The trim removed 0 bases at V and 2 bases at J, leaving 6 bases unmatched. In germline, CDR1 is LGHNA, CDR2 YNFKEQ. This CDR3 has 17 residues. The CDR3 reads CASSQDRRAGGQETQYF. For the CDR3, the DNA is TGTGCCAGCAGCCAAGATCGGAGAGCGGGAGGGCAAGAGACCCAGTACTTC.

The V call is TRBV24-1, the J call TRBJ2-2; 8 nucleotides match TRBD1. Looked up from germline, CDR1 is KGHDR and CDR2 is SFDVKD. The CDR3 loop spans 17 amino acids. V was clipped by 0 bases and J by 4 bases; unmatched bases: 6. CDR3 in DNA: TGTGCCACCAGTGATTTGGGTCAGGGGGCGCGCACCGGGGAGCTGTTTTTT. Protein: CATSDLGQGARTGELFF.

The V gene is TRBV28, the J gene TRBJ1-1, with D maybe TRBD1 (5 bases). Germline values: CDR1 MDHEN, CDR2 SYDVKM. Trimming left V 5 bases short and J 2 bases short, with 15 bases between. This CDR3 region has 15 residues. In DNA, the CDR3 is TGTGCCAGCAGTCCCCGAGGGAGGGGCAACACTGAAGCTTTCTTT. Its translation: CASSPRGRGNTEAFF.

The J gene is TRBJ2-7, the V gene TRBV6-2 or TRBV6-3; TRBD2 aligns across 8 bases. J gave up 3 bases and V 0 bases, and 4 bases lay outside the gene matches. CDR1 and CDR2 from the germline V gene are MNHEY and SVGEGT. This CDR3 region has 15 residues. The CDR3 nucleotides read TGTGCCAGCAGTTACTCACCAGCGGGAGACTACGAGCAGTACTTC. It codes for CASSYSPAGDYEQYF.

The CDR3 protein is CASSYHRGNNSPLHF. As DNA, the CDR3 is TGTGCCAGCAGTTACCACAGGGGAAACAATTCACCCCTCCACTTT. J is TRBJ1-6 and V is TRBV6-5; 7 nucleotides agree with TRBD1. V trimming: 2 bases; J trimming: 7 bases; junction bases outside the gene matches: 5. Per germline, CDR1 MNHEY and CDR2 SVGAGI. This CDR3 contains 15 residues.

The chain uses TRBV28 and TRBJ1-1, with TRBD1 as a possible D gene (6 bases). Germline lookup yields CDR1 MDHEN and CDR2 SYDVKM. This CDR3 region has 13 residues. V was cut by 8 bases and J by 1 base, with 11 bases left in between. As DNA, the CDR3 is TGTGCCAGCCTGACAGGACCGAACACTGAAGCTTTCTTT. Encoded protein: CASLTGPNTEAFF.